This TCR beta chain was captured in a study of T cell repertoires in cytomegalovirus infection. Across the whole study: Carrying CMV and the relevant HLA type showed in public TCR beta signatures.

CDR3 length: 15 residues. The V gene's germline CDR1 is SGHTA and CDR2 FQGNSA. V was cut by 5 bases and J by 1 base, with 14 bases left in between. Via MiXCR, TCRdb re-called the reads, giving one row per CDR3 protein. The sample yields hundreds of thousands of distinct CDR3 sequences, around a third seen once. On this clonotype: Its antigen is currently unknown.

The specimen was cultured PBMCs, collected from culture after CMV antigen stimulation. The chain has TRBV7-2 and TRBJ1-1; D remains ambiguous. This TCR was sampled from a human donor in good health (CMV status not recorded). Some clones in this sample may be carry-over from other donors' samples. CDR3 residues: CASSPRRESNTEAFF. DNA for the CDR3: TGTGCCAGCAGCCCAAGACGTGAGTCGAACACTGAAGCTTTCTTT.